This TCR beta chain emerged from a study of PD-1 blockade in classical Hodgkin lymphoma (TCRdb year 2020). Background on the whole study: Nivolumab dosing was 3 mg/kg intravenously every 2 weeks, continuing until either disease progression or unacceptable toxicity. The study used TCR beta sequencing and CyTOF to define a peripheral blood immune signature of response to PD-1 blockade in classical Hodgkin lymphoma.

The research as a whole found: Lower diversity was observed in patients in whom nivolumab was started less than 1 year after ASCT, and these patients were excluded from later analyses so that confounding by immune reconstitution would be avoided. Only a single clinical trial cohort was studied, and what caused the repertoire differences, possibly disease activity or prior therapy, remained undefined. Newly diagnosed patients were reported to have lower baseline TCR diversity than healthy donors, and relapsed/refractory patients were reported to have lower baseline TCR diversity still. CD4+ but not CD8+ TCR diversity rose significantly by C4D1 (p=0.0027 vs p=0.16), most apparent in complete responders (p=0.02). Trial patients achieving complete response had baseline diversity similar to newly diagnosed patients, whereas partial responders and progressors had significantly lower diversity.

The meaning of the sample's time point label: cycle 2 day 1 (C2D1) of nivolumab. Every trial patient had relapsed following autologous stem cell transplantation, and prior brentuximab vedotin exposure was what differed among cohorts A, B and C. A total of roughly 57 patients with relapsed/refractory classical Hodgkin lymphoma made up the trial cohort, and each patient's best overall response was complete response, partial response or progressive disease. In the multi-cohort phase II CheckMate 205 trial, trial patients received single-agent nivolumab. Best overall response was determined by an independent review committee according to the 2007 International Working Group response criteria. PBMCs from the trial were collected at three points: immediately before nivolumab initiation (C1D1), and during therapy at cycle 2 day 1 and cycle 4 day 1. Peripheral blood was collected in 8 mL Vacutainer Cell Preparation Tubes, from which PBMCs were isolated by centrifugation and then cryopreserved.

Notes on this clone: Its antigen has not been determined. Nothing much larger sits one base from this clone, and base qualities are not available.

Germline trimming amounts to 1 base on V and 1 base on J, with 3 as the count of junction bases outside the gene matches. From cysteine to phenylalanine, the CDR3 is 15 amino acids long. The DNA shown is the 45-base CDR3, in frame from base 1. CDR1 and CDR2 are drawn from the germline V gene (reference sequence): LNHNV, YYDKDF. The Qiagen DNeasy kit was used to extract genomic DNA both from unsorted PBMCs and from the negatively selected CD4+ and CD8+ fractions. TCR beta CDR3 regions were subjected to amplification by immunoSEQ multiplex PCR with primers that anneal to V and J segments. A synthetic immune receptor repertoire was used to minimize amplification bias, and any residual bias was removed computationally once sequencing was done. The paper's processing steps were these. Repertoire diversity was quantified as the Shannon entropy index using custom Python scripts. The unsorted, CD4+ and CD8+ repertoires were each analyzed separately, with the exception of combined analyses, where CD4+ and CD8+ sequences were merged in silico. A clone counted as expanded when the clone's frequency after treatment rose at least 2-fold relative to C1D1, and clones undetected at baseline were given a pseudocount of 0.5. Singleton clones were defined as clones with 0 or 1 copy at C1D1, and non-singleton clones were defined as clones with 2 or more copies. By matching protein sequences in sorted samples from the same patient, clones expanded in unsorted samples were annotated as CD4+, CD8+ or unknown. Wilcoxon tests were applied to paired samples to test diversity changes from C1D1 to C4D1. The table was pulled from immuneACCESS by TCRdb, which kept in-frame rearrangements only. Such tables lose some clones; where checked, under half of the loss comes from unresolved V genes, and the rest has no known cause. From that table come the V and J calls and clone size; the DNA was used to work out D and trimming. This sample is represented by 20,000 to 30,000 clones; around 86% of them were singletons. The ten biggest clones cover around 20% of the sample.

The sequencing here drew on peripheral blood mononuclear cells (PBMCs), taken before the second cycle of nivolumab. Here the chain combines TRBV15 and TRBJ2-7; the junction holds 8 bases that match TRBD1. The sequence was collected from a human donor with classical Hodgkin lymphoma. The CDR3 protein sequence reads: CATSRARTGSYEQYF. The DNA sequence is TGTGCCACCAGCAGAGCAAGGACAGGGTCCTACGAGCAGTACTTC. The full variable domain, completed from the reference TRBV15 and TRBJ2-7 proteins outside the CDR3, reads DAMVIQNPRYQVTQFGKPVTLSCSQTLNHNVMYWYQQKSSQAPKLLFHYYDKDFNNEADTPDNFQSRRPNTSFCFLDIRSPGLGDTAMYLCATSRARTGSYEQYFGPGTRLTVT.